This entry features one TCR beta chain sequence. The data belong to a study of cytomegalovirus exposure and HLA in healthy donors. Each donor's status was that of a healthy bone marrow donor. The CDR3 extends over 11 amino acids. Per the germline V gene, CDR1 is DFQATT and CDR2 is SNEGSKA (reference sequence). V was clipped by 6 bases and J by 6 bases; unmatched bases: 3. Amplification used 60 Vbeta primers and 13 Jbeta primers. Clones were sequenced by immunoSEQ multiplex PCR, and TCRdb holds only the in-frame ones, with some missing. Of fewer than 200,000 clones listed, around 81% are singletons. The TCR sequence derives from a young woman in good health and CMV-seronegative. V is TRBV20-1 and J is TRBJ1-2; 8 nucleotides line up with TRBD1. The sequenced material came from PBMCs. In nucleotides, the CDR3 is TGCAGTGCCAAGACAGGGGATGGCTACACCTTC. This sequence encodes CSAKTGDGYTF.